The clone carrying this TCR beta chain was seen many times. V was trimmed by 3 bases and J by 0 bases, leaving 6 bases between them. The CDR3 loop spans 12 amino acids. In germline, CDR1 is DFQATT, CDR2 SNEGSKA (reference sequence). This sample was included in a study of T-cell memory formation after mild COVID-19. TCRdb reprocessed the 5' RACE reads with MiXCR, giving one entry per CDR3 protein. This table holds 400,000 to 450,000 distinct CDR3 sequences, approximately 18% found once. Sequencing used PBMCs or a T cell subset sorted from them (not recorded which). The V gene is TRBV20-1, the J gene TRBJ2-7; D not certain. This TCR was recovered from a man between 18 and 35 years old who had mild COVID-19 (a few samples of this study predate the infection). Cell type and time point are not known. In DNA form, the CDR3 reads TGCAGTGCTAGTCGGAGCTCCTACGAGCAGTACTTC. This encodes CSASRSSYEQYF.